Below are 4 T cell receptor beta chains sequenced from a single sample in a study of blood T cell repertoires in COVID-19. Clones were read by immunoSEQ multiplex PCR, and TCRdb kept only the in-frame ones, dropping some. The sample shows about 260,000 clones, about 85% of them seen only once. Sequencing input: peripheral blood. The receptors were sampled from a man aged 55-75 years who had recovered from COVID-19.

The chain employs TRBV7-6 and TRBJ2-7; 10 bases align to TRBD2. The CDR3 runs 15 residues. With V trimmed by 4 bases and J by 4 bases, 7 bases remained unmatched. From germline, CDR1 is SGHVS and CDR2 FNYEAQ. The CDR3 here is CASSYSGGPFYEQYF. CDR3 DNA: TGTGCCAGCAGCTATAGCGGGGGGCCCTTTTACGAGCAGTACTTC.

V gene TRBV19 combines with J gene TRBJ2-7, with a tentative D call TRBD1 (5 bases). CDR1 is LNHDA, CDR2 SQIVND, per germline (reference sequence). This CDR3 comprises 14 residues. Trimming stripped 5 bases from V and 4 bases from J, with 15 bases between. The CDR3 DNA follows: TGTGCCAGTAGTCCCCCCGACAGCTTTTACGAGCAGTACTTC. This encodes CASSPPDSFYEQYF. Full variable domain (missing parts from reference TRBV19 and TRBJ2-7): DGGITQSPKYLFRKEGQNVTLSCEQNLNHDAMYWYRQDPGQGLRLIYYSQIVNDFQKGDIAEGYSVSREKKESFPLTVTSAQKNPTAFYLCASSPPDSFYEQYFGPGTRLTVT.

The chain carries TRBV6-5 and TRBJ2-7; D unresolved. V was trimmed by 2 bases and J by 2 bases, leaving 10 bases between them. This CDR3 has 14 amino acids. In germline, CDR1 is MNHEY, CDR2 SVGAGI. CDR3 in amino acids: CASSYGAFTYEQYF. The DNA for the CDR3 is TGTGCCAGCAGTTACGGAGCGTTTACCTACGAGCAGTACTTC.

This chain connects TRBV6-5 to TRBJ2-7, with TRBD1 matching 7 bases. V trimming: 5 bases; J trimming: 3 bases; junction bases outside the gene matches: 7. The CDR3 is made up of 14 amino acids. The germline V gene has CDR1 MNHEY and CDR2 SVGAGI. The CDR3 is CASSLTGTDYEQYF. CDR3 nucleotide sequence: TGTGCCAGCAGTCTAACCGGGACAGACTACGAGCAGTACTTC.